This TCR beta chain was identified during a study of identical twins. The CDR3 consists of 14 residues. Unmatched junction bases numbered 4, after V lost 3 bases and J lost 6 bases. Healthy Caucasians were all of the donors. TCRdb re-analysed the 5' RACE reads in MiXCR, keeping a single row per CDR3 protein. Of around 490,000 distinct CDR3 sequences listed, 12% to 15% are singletons. This same sample was also part of a study on yellow fever vaccine responses in identical twins. Turning to that study: Twin vaccine T cell responses reportedly seemed partly convergent, partly personalized.

Specimen: CD4+ T cells sorted from blood. The TCR was taken from a woman aged 18-30 years in good health. This rearrangement joins TRBV12-3 or TRBV12-4 to TRBJ1-5, with TRBD1 matching 8 bases. The CDR3 DNA sequence: TGTGCCAGCAGTTTGGGACAGGCGAGTCAGCCCCAGCATTTT. Protein: CASSLGQASQPQHF.